The 19 T cell receptor beta chains presented below share a single source sample, sequenced in a study of CD8+CD57+ T cells in acquired aplastic anemia. Sequencing was done on patients that had shown CD8+CD57+ cell expansion by flow cytometry. Researchers used genomic DNA as the template to profile TCR beta VDJ and CDR3. TCRdb called the reads again in MiXCR, with one record for every CDR3 protein. The data contain 150,000 to 180,000 distinct CDR3 sequences, less than 60% of them singletons. The sequenced sample was sorted CD4+, CD8+, or CD8+CD57+ T cells (not recorded which) from PBMCs. All receptors come from a human donor with aplastic anemia.

In its sample, this clonotype was seen many times. The V and J genes are TRBV7-8 and TRBJ2-1, with D uncertain. The V end lost 5 bases, the J end lost 0 bases, and 11 bases lay between the germline ends. The CDR3 length is 15 residues. Germline V gene lookup returns CDR1 SGHVS and CDR2 FQNEAQ. The CDR3 bases are TGTGCCAGCAGCCCACCCGCCGGCTCCTACAATGAGCAGTTCTTC. It is translated as CASSPPAGSYNEQFF. The whole variable domain, remainder taken from reference TRBV7-8 and TRBJ2-1, is GAGVSQSPRYKVAKRGQDVALRCDPISGHVSLFWYQQALGQGPEFLTYFQNEAQLDKSGLPSDRFFAERPEGSVSTLKIQRTQQEDSAVYLCASSPPAGSYNEQFFGPGTRLTVL.

The genes are TRBV10-1 and TRBJ1-1, with D maybe TRBD1 (5 bases). The CDR3 is 13 amino acids. Between the trimmed V and J ends, which lost 0 bases and 5 bases, there was a span of 7 bases. Germline lookup yields CDR1 WNHNN and CDR2 SYGVQD (reference sequence). CDR3 nucleotides: TGCGCCAGCAGTGAGTCGCGGGGGACTGAAGCTTTCTTT. Its translation is CASSESRGTEAFF.

The J gene is TRBJ1-5, the V gene TRBV7-9; the D is unclear. The CDR3 sequence is 13 residues long. The ends were cut back, 5 bases at V and 0 bases at J, with 5 bases in the middle. Germline V gene lookup returns CDR1 SEHNR and CDR2 FQNEAQ (reference sequence). In nucleotides, the CDR3 is TGTGCCAGCAGCCAATATAGCAATCAGCCCCAGCATTTT. Translation gives CASSQYSNQPQHF.

The chain combines TRBV20-1 with TRBJ2-5; D gene ambiguous. Deletions cut 3 bases from V and 4 bases from J, with 15 bases between. CDR1 and CDR2 from the germline V gene are DFQATT and SNEGSKA (reference sequence). This CDR3 is built from 14 residues. CDR3 sequence: CSASWLGTPETQYF. Written as DNA, the CDR3 is TGCAGTGCTAGTTGGCTAGGAACACCAGAGACCCAGTACTTC.

The chain has TRBV19 and TRBJ1-1; no reliable D call. Germline loops: CDR1 LNHDA, CDR2 SQIVND (reference sequence). The CDR3 totals 15 residues. Trimming took off 3 bases at V and 2 bases at J, with 13 bases between the two ends. The CDR3 protein is CASSMRSDINTEAFF. The CDR3 DNA is TGTGCCAGTAGTATGAGGAGTGACATAAACACTGAAGCTTTCTTT.

This clonotype was seen many times. J is TRBJ1-2 and V is TRBV7-6; no clear D. This CDR3 spans 15 amino acids. Germline lookup yields CDR1 SGHVS and CDR2 FNYEAQ. Trimming took 0 bases from V and 0 from J, leaving 8 bases between them. The CDR3, as DNA: TGTGCCAGCAGCTTAGCGGCACCGGCTAACTATGGCTACACCTTC. This sequence encodes CASSLAAPANYGYTF.

This clonotype has a count of ten or more. The V and J genes are TRBV7-8 and TRBJ2-7, with D unclear. From germline, CDR1 is SGHVS and CDR2 FQNEAQ. Trimming removed 1 base at V and 5 bases at J, with 6 bases between. This CDR3 region has 12 residues. The DNA of the CDR3 is TGTGCCAGCAGCTTAGTGTTCGACGAGCAGTACTTC. Its translation is CASSLVFDEQYF.

This clonotype was observed many times. V usage is TRBV4-3 and J usage is TRBJ1-6; D not resolved. V lost 3 bases and J 5 bases, leaving 11 bases between the germline ends. Germline lookup yields CDR1 LGHNA and CDR2 YSLEER. This CDR3 is 15 amino acids long. The CDR3 reads CASSQDQGNNSPLHF. CDR3 coding DNA: TGCGCCAGCAGCCAGGACCAAGGGAATAATTCACCCCTCCACTTT.

The sample holds one count of this clonotype. The genes are TRBV7-8 and TRBJ2-2, with TRBD2 identical over 9 bases. V dropped 5 bases and J dropped 4; count of bases not matched to a gene: 5. The CDR3 is 15 residues long. CDR1 is SGHVS and CDR2 is FQNEAQ in the germline V gene. Here the CDR3 DNA reads TGTGCCAGCAGCCAAGCGGGGGGAGCCACCGGGGAGCTGTTTTTT. This encodes CASSQAGGATGELFF.

This clonotype was recorded once. CDR3 DNA sequence: TGCAGCGTTGGGGTCGGACTAGCGGGGGGAAACGGGCAGTACTTC. Encoded protein: CSVGVGLAGGNGQYF. The chain has TRBV29-1 and TRBJ2-7; 14 bases match TRBD2. The germline gives CDR1 SQVTM, CDR2 ANQGSEA. The trim removed 4 bases at V and 9 bases at J, leaving 11 bases unmatched. The CDR3 has 15 residues.

The chain employs TRBV15 and TRBJ2-3; D is uncertain. CDR1 is LNHNV and CDR2 is YYDKDF in the germline V gene (reference sequence). The CDR3 is 15 residues long. Between the trimmed V and J ends, which lost 3 bases and 2 bases, there was a span of 12 bases. CDR3 sequence reads: CATSSTQLSTDTQYF. DNA of the CDR3: TGTGCCACCAGCAGCACACAGCTTTCCACAGATACGCAGTATTTT.

The chain carries TRBV2 and TRBJ2-1, with 15 nucleotides matching TRBD2. The CDR3 has 16 residues. V shed 8 bases and J 1 base; nucleotides not matched to a gene: 3. Germline loops: CDR1 SNHLY, CDR2 FYNNEI. CDR3 sequence reads: CASGTSGRKSYNEQFF. The CDR3 coding sequence is TGTGCCAGCGGGACTAGCGGGAGGAAATCCTACAATGAGCAGTTCTTC. Together with reference TRBV2 and TRBJ2-1, the CDR3 gives the full variable domain: EPEVTQTPSHQVTQMGQEVILRCVPISNHLYFYWYRQILGQKVEFLVSFYNNEISEKSEIFDDQFSVERPDGSNFTLKIRSTKLEDSAMYFCASGTSGRKSYNEQFFGPGTRLTVL.

The chain recombines TRBV20-1 with TRBJ2-7; D remains unclear. CDR1 is DFQATT and CDR2 is SNEGSKA in the germline V gene (reference sequence). The ends were cut back, 2 bases at V and 4 bases at J, with 12 bases in the middle. The CDR3 sequence is 13 residues long. CDR3 in amino acids: CSARLGGGYEQYF. The CDR3 DNA reads TGCAGTGCTAGACTGGGCGGTGGGTACGAGCAGTACTTC.

This chain joins TRBV7-9 and TRBJ1-1; 9 bases are a match to TRBD1. The CDR3 spans 14 residues. The germline V gene encodes CDR1 SEHNR and CDR2 FQNEAQ (reference sequence). J lost 4 bases, V lost 6 bases, and 6 bases had no gene match. The DNA of the CDR3 is TGTGCCAGCAGGCAACAGGGGGCGCGCACTGAAGCTTTCTTT. Translating gives CASRQQGARTEAFF.

V usage is TRBV15 and J usage is TRBJ1-5; the match to TRBD1 covers 9 bases. The germline V gene has CDR1 LNHNV and CDR2 YYDKDF (reference sequence). V trimming: 5 bases; J trimming: 6 bases; junction bases outside the gene matches: 11. The CDR3 consists of 16 residues. The CDR3 reads CATSGLTGGAGQPQHF. In nucleotides, the CDR3 is TGTGCCACCAGCGGCTTAACAGGGGGCGCGGGTCAGCCCCAGCATTTT.

Details on this clonotype: This may arise from a read error, as a much more abundant clone is one base away. The rearrangement links TRBV4-3 to TRBJ2-2, with D unresolved. The CDR3 has 13 residues. Trimming stripped 4 bases from V and 7 bases from J, with 10 bases between. The germline CDR1 and CDR2 sequences are LGHNA and YSLEER. CDR3 in DNA: TGCGCCAGCAGCCTAGATAGAGGCGGGGAGCTGTTTTTT. Translated, it gives CASSLDRGGELFF.

The chain links TRBV7-2 to TRBJ1-4; D call uncertain. Germline CDR1 is SGHTA and CDR2 is FQGNSA. This CDR3 region has 13 residues. V lost 10 bases and J lost 4, with 13 bases in between. CDR3 loop: CANTLRGNEKLFF. The CDR3 nucleotides read TGTGCCAACACCCTGCGGGGTAATGAAAAACTGTTTTTT.

This clonotype occurred many times. The chain carries TRBV6-6 and TRBJ2-7; D might be TRBD1 (6 bases). V was trimmed by 4 bases and J by 3 bases, leaving 13 bases between them. The CDR3 is 14 amino acids. The V gene's germline CDR1 is MNHNY and CDR2 SVGAGI (reference sequence). CDR3 sequence: CASSWQGMDYEQYF. CDR3 DNA sequence: TGTGCCAGCAGTTGGCAGGGGATGGACTACGAGCAGTACTTC.

The chain joins TRBV18 to TRBJ2-7, with D possibly matching TRBD1 (6 bases). Trimming took off 6 bases at V and 5 bases at J, with 14 bases between the two ends. Germline V gene data show CDR1 as KGHSH and CDR2 as LQKENI. The CDR3 has 13 amino acids. The CDR3: CASSPTGSHEQYF. In DNA form, the CDR3 reads TGTGCCAGCTCCCCCACAGGGTCTCACGAGCAGTACTTC.